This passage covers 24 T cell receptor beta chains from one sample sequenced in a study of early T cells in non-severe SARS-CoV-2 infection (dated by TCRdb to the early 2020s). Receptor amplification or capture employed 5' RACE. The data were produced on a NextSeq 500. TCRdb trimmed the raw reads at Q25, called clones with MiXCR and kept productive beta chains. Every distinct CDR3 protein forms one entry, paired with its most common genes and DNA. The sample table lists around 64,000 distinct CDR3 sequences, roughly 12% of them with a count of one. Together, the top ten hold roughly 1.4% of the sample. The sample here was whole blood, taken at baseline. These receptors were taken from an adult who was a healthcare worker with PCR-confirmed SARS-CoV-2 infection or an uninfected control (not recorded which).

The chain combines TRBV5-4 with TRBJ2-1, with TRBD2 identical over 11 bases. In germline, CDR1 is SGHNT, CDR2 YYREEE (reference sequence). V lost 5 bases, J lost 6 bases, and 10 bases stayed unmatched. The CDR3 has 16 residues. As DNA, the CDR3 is TGTGCCAGCAGAGGAGACCCTAGCGGGGGGTTCAATGAGCAGTTCTTC. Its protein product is CASRGDPSGGFNEQFF.

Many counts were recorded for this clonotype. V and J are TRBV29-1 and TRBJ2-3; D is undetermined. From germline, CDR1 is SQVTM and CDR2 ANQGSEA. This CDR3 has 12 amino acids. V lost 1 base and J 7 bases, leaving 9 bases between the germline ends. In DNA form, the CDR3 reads TGCAGCGTTGAAGTAGTGAGGTATACGCAGTATTTT. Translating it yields CSVEVVRYTQYF.

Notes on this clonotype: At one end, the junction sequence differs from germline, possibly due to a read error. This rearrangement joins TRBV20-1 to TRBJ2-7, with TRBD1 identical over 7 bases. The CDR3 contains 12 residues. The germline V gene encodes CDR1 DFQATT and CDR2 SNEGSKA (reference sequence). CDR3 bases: TGCAGTGCCAGAGGGACAGACAATGAGCAGTACTTC. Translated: CSARGTDNEQYF.

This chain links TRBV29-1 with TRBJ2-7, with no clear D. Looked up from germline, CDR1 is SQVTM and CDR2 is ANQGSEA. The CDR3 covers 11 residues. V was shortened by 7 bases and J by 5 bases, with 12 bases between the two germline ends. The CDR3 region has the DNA TGCAGCGCCGAAATCGTCCACGAGCAGTACTTC. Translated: CSAEIVHEQYF.

The CDR3: CSGGGSRKSSYNEQFF. CDR3 coding DNA: TGCAGCGGCGGTGGTAGCCGAAAGAGCTCCTACAATGAGCAGTTCTTC. This chain links TRBV29-1 with TRBJ2-1; D ambiguous. From germline, CDR1 is SQVTM and CDR2 ANQGSEA. The V end was cut by 7 bases, the J end by 0 bases, with 19 bases between. The CDR3 runs to 16 residues.

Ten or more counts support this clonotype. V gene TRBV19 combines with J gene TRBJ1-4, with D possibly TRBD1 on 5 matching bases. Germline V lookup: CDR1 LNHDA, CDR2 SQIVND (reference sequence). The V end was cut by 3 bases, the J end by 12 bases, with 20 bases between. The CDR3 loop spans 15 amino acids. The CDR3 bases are TGTGCCAGTAGTATCCAAGGGGCTATCCGGGGGGAACTGTTTTTT. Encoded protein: CASSIQGAIRGELFF.

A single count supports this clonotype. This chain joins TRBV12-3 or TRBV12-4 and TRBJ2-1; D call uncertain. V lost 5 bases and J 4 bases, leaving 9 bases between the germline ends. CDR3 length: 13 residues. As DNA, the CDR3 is TGTGCCAGCAGTCCGATAATTTACAATGAGCAGTTCTTC. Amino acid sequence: CASSPIIYNEQFF.

The CDR3 DNA follows: TGTGCCAGCAGCCGTATGGACGGAATTTCTGGAAACACCATATATTTT. This translates into CASSRMDGISGNTIYF. This chain connects TRBV7-6 to TRBJ1-3; D not resolved. The CDR3 extends over 16 amino acids. The germline V and J ends were trimmed by 5 bases and 1 base, with 15 bases remaining between them. Germline loops: CDR1 SGHVS, CDR2 FNYEAQ.

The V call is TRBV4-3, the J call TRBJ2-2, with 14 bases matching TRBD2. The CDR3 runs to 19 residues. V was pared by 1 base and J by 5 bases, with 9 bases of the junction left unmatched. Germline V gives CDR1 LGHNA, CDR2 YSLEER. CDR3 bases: TGCGCCAGCAGCCAAGGTGGACTAGCGGGAGGCTCTGGGACCGGGGAGCTGTTTTTT. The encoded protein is CASSQGGLAGGSGTGELFF.

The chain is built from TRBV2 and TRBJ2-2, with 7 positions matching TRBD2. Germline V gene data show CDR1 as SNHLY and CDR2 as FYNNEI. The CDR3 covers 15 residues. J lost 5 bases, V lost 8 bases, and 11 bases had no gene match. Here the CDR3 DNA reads TGTGCCAGCCTTATGTACGGGGGGATTACCGGGGAGCTGTTTTTT. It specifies CASLMYGGITGELFF.

CDR3 sequence reads: CASSLAVVTDTQYF. For the CDR3, the DNA is TGTGCCAGCAGCTTAGCCGTGGTCACAGATACGCAGTATTTT. The chain employs TRBV7-2 and TRBJ2-3; D call uncertain. The CDR3 totals 14 residues. Germline V gene lookup returns CDR1 SGHTA and CDR2 FQGNSA. V lost 0 bases, J lost 2 bases, and 6 bases lay in between. Full variable domain (rest looked up from reference TRBV7-2 and TRBJ2-3): GAGVSQSPSNKVTEKGKDVELRCDPISGHTALYWYRQSLGQGLEFLIYFQGNSAPDKSGLPSDRFSAERTGGSVSTLTIQRTQQEDSAVYLCASSLAVVTDTQYFGPGTRLTVL.

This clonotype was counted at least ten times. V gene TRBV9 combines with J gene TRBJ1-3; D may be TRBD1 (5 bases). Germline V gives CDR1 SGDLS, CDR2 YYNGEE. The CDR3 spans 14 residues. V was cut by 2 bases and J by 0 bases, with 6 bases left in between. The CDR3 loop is CASSVGASGNTIYF. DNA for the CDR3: TGTGCCAGCAGCGTTGGGGCCTCTGGAAACACCATATATTTT. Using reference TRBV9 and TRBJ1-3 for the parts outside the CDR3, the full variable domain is DSGVTQTPKHLITATGQRVTLRCSPRSGDLSVYWYQQSLDQGLQFLIQYYNGEERAKGNILERFSAQQFPDLHSELNLSSLELGDSALYFCASSVGASGNTIYFGEGSWLTVV.

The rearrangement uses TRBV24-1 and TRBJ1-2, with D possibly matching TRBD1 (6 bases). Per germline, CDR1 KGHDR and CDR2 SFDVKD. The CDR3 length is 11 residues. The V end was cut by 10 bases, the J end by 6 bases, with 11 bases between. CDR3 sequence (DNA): TGTGCCACGAGTCAGGGGAATGGCTACACCTTC. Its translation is CATSQGNGYTF.

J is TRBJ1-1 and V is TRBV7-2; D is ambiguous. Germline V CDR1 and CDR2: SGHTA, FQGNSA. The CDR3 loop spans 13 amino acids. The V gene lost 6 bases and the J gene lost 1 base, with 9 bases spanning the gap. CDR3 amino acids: CASRPDPNTEAFF. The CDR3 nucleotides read TGTGCCAGCAGACCCGACCCGAACACTGAAGCTTTCTTT.

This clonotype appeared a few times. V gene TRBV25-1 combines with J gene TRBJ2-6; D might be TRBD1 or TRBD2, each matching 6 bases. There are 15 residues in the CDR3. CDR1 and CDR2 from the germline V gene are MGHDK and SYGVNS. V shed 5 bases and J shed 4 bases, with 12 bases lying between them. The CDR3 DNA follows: TGTGCCAGCAGTACAAGGGGGGCCGGGGCCAACGTCCTGACTTTC. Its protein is CASSTRGAGANVLTF.

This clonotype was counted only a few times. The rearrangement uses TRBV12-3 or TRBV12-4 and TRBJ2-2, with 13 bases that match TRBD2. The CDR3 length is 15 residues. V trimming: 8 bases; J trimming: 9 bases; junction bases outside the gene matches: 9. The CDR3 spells CASARTSGGVRELFF. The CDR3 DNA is TGTGCCAGCGCCAGGACTAGCGGGGGAGTCAGGGAGCTGTTTTTT.

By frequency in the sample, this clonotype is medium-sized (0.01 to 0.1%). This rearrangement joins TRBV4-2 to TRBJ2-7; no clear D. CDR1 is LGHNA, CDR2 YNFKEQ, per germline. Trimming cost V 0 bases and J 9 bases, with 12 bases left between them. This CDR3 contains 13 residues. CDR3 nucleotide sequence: TGTGCCAGCAGCCAAGATTCGGTGCTGGGGCAGTACTTC. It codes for CASSQDSVLGQYF.

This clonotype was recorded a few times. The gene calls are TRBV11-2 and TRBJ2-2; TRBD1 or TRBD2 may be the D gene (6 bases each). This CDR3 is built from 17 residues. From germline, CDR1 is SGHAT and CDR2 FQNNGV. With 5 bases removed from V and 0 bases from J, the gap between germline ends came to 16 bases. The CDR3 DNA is TGTGCCAGCAGCCGCGCCGCCGGGGGCGCGAACACCGGGGAGCTGTTTTTT. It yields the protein CASSRAAGGANTGELFF.

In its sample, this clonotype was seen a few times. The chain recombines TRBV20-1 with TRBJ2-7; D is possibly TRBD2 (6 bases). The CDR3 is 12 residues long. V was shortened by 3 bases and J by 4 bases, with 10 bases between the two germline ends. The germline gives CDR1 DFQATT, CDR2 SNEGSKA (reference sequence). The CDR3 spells CSARSREYEQYF. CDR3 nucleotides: TGCAGTGCTAGGAGCCGGGAGTACGAGCAGTACTTC.

The CDR3 spells CASSLVSAGGHNEQFF. The DNA for the CDR3 is TGTGCCAGCAGCTTAGTATCAGCGGGAGGTCACAATGAGCAGTTCTTC. The V gene is TRBV11-2, the J gene TRBJ2-1, with 9 bases that match TRBD2. Germline values: CDR1 SGHAT, CDR2 FQNNGV. V shed 1 base, J shed 5 bases, and the junction held 6 bases outside the gene matches. This CDR3 spans 16 amino acids.

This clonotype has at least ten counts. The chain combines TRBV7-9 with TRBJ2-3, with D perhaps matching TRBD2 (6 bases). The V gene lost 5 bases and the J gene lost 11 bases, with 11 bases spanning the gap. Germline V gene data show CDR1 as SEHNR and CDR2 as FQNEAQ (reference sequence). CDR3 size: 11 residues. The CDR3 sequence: CASSAVAEQYF. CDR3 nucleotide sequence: TGTGCCAGCAGCGCCGTAGCGGAGCAGTATTTT.

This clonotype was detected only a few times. CDR3 DNA sequence: TGTGCCAGCAGCCTAATCGACAGGGTCCCTGGGGCCAACGTCCTGACTTTC. This codes for CASSLIDRVPGANVLTF. The V and J genes are TRBV9 and TRBJ2-6; 7 positions agree with TRBD1. The V segment lost 4 bases and the J segment 2 bases; nucleotides outside the gene matches: 9. Germline V gene lookup returns CDR1 SGDLS and CDR2 YYNGEE. The CDR3 has 17 residues.

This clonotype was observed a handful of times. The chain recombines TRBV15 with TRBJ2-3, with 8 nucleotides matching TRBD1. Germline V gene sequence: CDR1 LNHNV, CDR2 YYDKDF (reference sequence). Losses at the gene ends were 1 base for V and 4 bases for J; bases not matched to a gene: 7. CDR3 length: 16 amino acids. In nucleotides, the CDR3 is TGTGCCACCAGCAGAGGTACTGGACAGGGAGCAGATACGCAGTATTTT. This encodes CATSRGTGQGADTQYF.

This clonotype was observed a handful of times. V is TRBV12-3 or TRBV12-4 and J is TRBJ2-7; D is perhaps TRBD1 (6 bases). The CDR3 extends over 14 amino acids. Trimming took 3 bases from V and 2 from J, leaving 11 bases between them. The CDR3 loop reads CASSFTGQPYEQYF. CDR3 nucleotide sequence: TGTGCCAGCAGTTTTACAGGGCAACCCTACGAGCAGTACTTC.